This T cell receptor (beta chain) was identified during a study of shared clonotypes between healthy human individuals (TCRdb year 2020). Study-wide context: Two women and a few men aged 18 to 49 years were included in the cohort. Blood TCR repertoires of about 5 healthy adults were deeply sequenced to estimate repertoire size and the extent of clonotype sharing between individuals. To increase sequencing depth and limit assay-specific biases, different laboratories used diverse techniques to prepare libraries and sequence TCR repertoires. Each donor's leukapheresis produced roughly between roughly 0.85 and 9.5 billion PBMCs. The full study reports these points: The small number of donors limited the genetic and exposure-history diversity represented. Pairwise subsampling indicated that sequencing depth was expected to affect the degree of clonotype sharing among donors. Sampling was limited to blood, and TCR repertoires in tissue likely differ from TCR repertoires in blood.

Using the deep immunoSEQ assay, multiplex PCR amplified TCR CDR3 regions from genomic DNA. Extracted genomic DNA from each cell subset was spread evenly across all wells of several immunoSEQ 96-well plates, with each plate serving as a replicate. For unsorted PBMC, each replicate PCR was loaded with approximately 300 ng genomic DNA, equivalent to about 33,000 T cell genomes. Genomic DNA from unsorted PBMC was sequenced over ten immunoSEQ deep assay plates. The purified libraries were quantified using a Qubit 3.0 fluorometer, sized with a Bioanalyzer 2100, and then quantified again using the KAPA Library Quantification kit. Each immunoSEQ 96-well plate was sequenced on its own single-read 150-cycle Illumina NextSeq 550 flow cell. Turning to the authors' computational methods: Because only junctional sequences without quality scores were contained in the immunoSEQ output, filtering matching that applied to full-length reads could not be performed. To assign V/J genes and CDR3, sequences were annotated using PyIR, a Python wrapper for IgBLAST v1.9, with IMGT germline references. Reads with weak V/J assignments (E-value above 1e-6), missing CDR3, stop codons, out-of-frame junctions, or ambiguous translated residues were removed. V3J clonotypes were defined as sequences sharing the same inferred V gene, J gene, and CDR3 amino acid sequence. To compute the percentage overlap between repertoires, the number of shared unique clonotypes was divided by the size of the smaller repertoire. Richness of each repertoire was evaluated using RTK rarefaction, the Chao1 estimator, and Recon v2.1 estimates of unobserved clonotypes. This immuneACCESS table, as held by TCRdb, lists in-frame sequences with V and J called but not all clones. Of the missing ones, under half trace to an unresolved V gene in checked studies; the others have no known cause. Clonal size and the V and J genes are those of that table, whereas D and trimming came from the DNA. In all, the sample holds 470,000 or so clones, and roughly 80% of those were seen once. The biggest ten clones account for over 9.5% of the sample.

About this clone itself: The antigen this receptor binds is unknown. Base qualities were left out, and no much larger clone turns up one base away.

The donors were healthy, HIV-negative adults with no recently reported acute infections or vaccinations. All donors were Caucasian adults living in Nashville, Tennessee, USA. For unsorted samples, 96 million or so PBMCs were counted, and genomic DNA was extracted using the QIAamp DNA Blood Mini kit. After blood collection by leukapheresis, PBMCs were isolated using Ficoll-Histopaque density gradient centrifugation and then cryopreserved in the vapor phase of liquid nitrogen. Trimming leaves V shorter by 3 bases and J shorter by 3 bases, with the junction holding 5 bases beyond the gene matches. Reading from cysteine to phenylalanine, the CDR3 counts 15 amino acids. Kept here is only the CDR3 DNA, which spans 45 bases and is read in frame from base 1. The germline V gene supplies CDR1 SGHRS and CDR2 YFSETQ.

The chain links TRBV5-1 with TRBJ1-4, with 7 bases aligning to TRBD1. The sequencing sample was made of PBMCs. The sequence was collected from a woman in her thirties or forties in good health. Some clones in this sample may be carry-over from other donors' samples. The sequenced DNA is TGCGCCAGCAGCTCGACAGGGAGCTCTAATGAAAAACTGTTTTTT. Its protein is CASSSTGSSNEKLFF.